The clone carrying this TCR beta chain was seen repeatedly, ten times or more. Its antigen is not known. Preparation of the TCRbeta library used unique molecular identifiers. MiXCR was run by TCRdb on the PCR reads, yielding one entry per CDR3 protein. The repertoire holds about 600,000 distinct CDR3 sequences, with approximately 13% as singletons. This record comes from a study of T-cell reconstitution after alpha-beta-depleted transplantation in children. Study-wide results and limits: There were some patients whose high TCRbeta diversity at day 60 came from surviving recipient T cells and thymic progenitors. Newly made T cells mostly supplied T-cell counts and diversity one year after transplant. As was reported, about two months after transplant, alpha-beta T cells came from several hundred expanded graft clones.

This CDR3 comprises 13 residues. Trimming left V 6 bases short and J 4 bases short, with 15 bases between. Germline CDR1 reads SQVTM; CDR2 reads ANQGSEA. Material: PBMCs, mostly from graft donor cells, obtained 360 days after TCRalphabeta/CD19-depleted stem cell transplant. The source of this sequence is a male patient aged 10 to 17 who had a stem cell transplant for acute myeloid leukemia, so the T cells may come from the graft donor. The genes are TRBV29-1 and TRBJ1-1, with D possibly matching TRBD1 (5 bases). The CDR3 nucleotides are TGCAGCGTCGCTACAGGCCTATCCACTGAAGCTTTCTTT. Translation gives CSVATGLSTEAFF.